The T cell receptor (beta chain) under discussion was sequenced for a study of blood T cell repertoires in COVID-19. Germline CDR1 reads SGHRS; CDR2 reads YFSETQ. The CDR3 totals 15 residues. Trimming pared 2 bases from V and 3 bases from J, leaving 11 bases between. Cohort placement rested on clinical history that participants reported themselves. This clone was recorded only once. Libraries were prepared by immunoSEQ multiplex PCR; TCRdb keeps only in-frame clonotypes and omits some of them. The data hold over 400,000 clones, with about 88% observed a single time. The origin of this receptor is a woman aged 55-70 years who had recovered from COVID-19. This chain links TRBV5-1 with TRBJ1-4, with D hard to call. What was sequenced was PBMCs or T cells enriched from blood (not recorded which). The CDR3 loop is CASSFEGISNEKLFF. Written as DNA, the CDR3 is TGCGCCAGCAGCTTTGAGGGTATCTCTAATGAAAAACTGTTTTTT.